This T cell receptor (beta chain) is from a study of blood T cells in healthy people across ages. A second PCR, run for about 7 to 12 cycles, used a sample-barcoded 5' primer plus a J-beta primer mix. TCRdb used MiXCR to reprocess the 5' RACE reads, holding one entry per CDR3 protein. The sample yields 800,000 to 1,300,000 distinct CDR3 sequences, approximately 25% seen once. This clonotype was observed a few times. This same sample was also taken into another study, of T cells of mothers and their children. That investigation notes: Amplification in the second PCR used the M1S primer, which added sample barcodes and 2-4 random nucleotides. Related pairs of mothers and children showed slightly higher, non-significant overlap versus unrelated pairs.

The sequenced sample was blood. The TCR was taken from a girl aged 2 to 9 in good health.

The CDR3 is CASSLWGSNQPQHF. CDR3 DNA: TGTGCCAGCAGTTTATGGGGTAGCAATCAGCCCCAGCATTTT. The chain recombines TRBV28 with TRBJ1-5; D ambiguous. The V gene's germline CDR1 is MDHEN and CDR2 SYDVKM. V dropped 0 bases and J dropped 0 bases, with 3 bases sitting between them. The length of the CDR3 is 14 residues.